The rows below give T cell receptor beta chains drawn from one sample of a study of patients and donors after allogeneic stem cell transplantation. TCRdb itself ran the RT-PCR reads through MiXCR, one entry per CDR3 protein. This table has roughly 940,000 distinct CDR3 sequences, 15% to 20% appearing once. Sequencing used blood, either unsorted or a sorted T cell fraction (not recorded which). The receptors stem from a human donor who was either an allogeneic HSCT recipient or a stem cell or donor lymphocyte infusion donor (not recorded which). It is not recorded whose cells these are; they may come from a transplant donor. CDR3s leave out the opening cysteine and the closing phenylalanine or tryptophan. Size is omitted from some rows. Given values are once, few, many or a class for expanded clones.

many | TRBV6-2/TRBV6-3 | ASSFPDTQY
few | TRBV6-5 | ASSYTGAGDWNTEAF
once | TRBV25-1 | ASSVLAPYSTDTQY
NA | TRBV5-1 | ARRKRELKQTSTDTQY
NA | TRBV4-3 | ASRATGGAADTQY
NA | TRBV9 | ASSVGTSGTYEQY
few | TRBV3-1 | ASSQEVGGDYEQY
many | TRBV11-2 | ASSLVPGGEQF
NA | TRBV30 | AWSTGAGGREQY
few | TRBV20-1 | SARESLAKNIQY
few | TRBV3-1 | ASSHRTSGEQY
few | TRBV10-3 | AISEGGLGEQF
many | TRBV12-3/TRBV12-4 | ASSLIVGNAYEQY
many | TRBV2 | ASRASIENYEQY
NA | TRBV4-1 | ASSQRQGSPDTQY
NA | TRBV11-2 | ASSSYIQGRLGYSNQPQH
many | TRBV6-1 | ASRPTGGYGYT
few | TRBV30 | AWSVRSGETQY
NA | TRBV12-3/TRBV12-4 | ASSFSRISTDTQY
few | TRBV19 | ASSIPGLNTEAF
NA | TRBV20-1 | SARKASSSYEQY
NA | TRBV10-2 | ASRDPLWRGVPEQF
few | TRBV20-1 | SARGLAGGITTDTQY
NA | TRBV10-3 | AIARDSPMNTEAF
NA | TRBV7-9 | ASSLRPTGNTGELF
NA | TRBV20-1 | SARVGGGAYEQY
few | TRBV27 | ASTSRGRNYGYT
few | TRBV20-1 | SARTGAVGYT
NA | TRBV27 | ASSFGGLPNEKLF
NA | TRBV27 | ASSARRRNTGELF
few | TRBV12-3/TRBV12-4 | ASSLSRGALETQY
few | TRBV7-9 | ASSLPKGTDYGYT
many | TRBV5-1 | ASSLGTSGSTDTQY
few | TRBV20-1 | SARTQINQPQH
few | TRBV10-3 | AISSDRSYNEQF
few | TRBV2 | ASREYEQY
many | TRBV7-9 | ASSLRTAPSSGGYT
few | TRBV3-1 | ASSQEGRPLSGNTIY
NA | TRBV25-1 | ASSENRLTSGRSEYEQY
many | TRBV29-1 | SVEDGTGRSYEQY